This T cell receptor beta chain derives from a study of shared clonotypes between healthy human individuals. Broader study findings: As a rule, naive subsets had a larger estimated richness than memory subsets. Clonotype sharing among donors was expected to depend on sequencing depth.

Across several immunoSEQ plates, the genomic DNA of each subset was split evenly. Profiled with immunoSEQ multiplex PCR; TCRdb holds only in-frame clones, not every one. The profile covers about 2.4 million clones, with approximately 94% appearing a single time and approximately 0.36% taken by the ten largest. On this clone: Its antigen remains unknown.

Per germline, CDR1 MNHEY and CDR2 SMNVEV (reference sequence). The CDR3 loop spans 12 amino acids. The junction had 7 bases not matched to a gene; V was cut back by 7 bases and J by 10 bases. The sequencing sample was made of naive CD4+ T cells from PBMCs. Documented subset: CD45RA+ positively selected. This TCR was sampled from a man aged 18 to 29 in good health. Some clones in this sample may be carry-over from other donors' samples. This chain connects TRBV27 to TRBJ1-2; TRBD1 aligns across 9 bases. For the CDR3, the DNA is TGTGCCAGCATCGGACAGGGGAAAAACTACACCTTC. This sequence encodes CASIGQGKNYTF.